These T cell receptor beta chains were read from a single sample in a study of control samples from healthy donors and cancer patients. The data were produced by immunoSEQ multiplex PCR, yet TCRdb's version contains in-frame clones alone and is incomplete. The table lists roughly 170,000 clones, about 93% of them singletons. Sequencing input: blood. The receptors stem from a woman in her sixties or seventies in good health. CDR3s leave out the opening cysteine and the closing phenylalanine or tryptophan.

v_call	j_call	cdr3_aa
TRBV29-1	TRBJ2-5	SVERLGETQY
TRBV25-1	TRBJ1-2	ASSEGTFYGYT
TRBV5-1	TRBJ2-3	ASSFGGSTDTQY
TRBV6-2/TRBV6-3	TRBJ1-4	ASSSNTGGIDEKLF
TRBV5-1	TRBJ2-7	ASSSQLSSYEQY
TRBV2	TRBJ2-1	ASRLGQGMYNEQF
TRBV7-2	TRBJ2-3	ASSPDYLSTDTQY
TRBV4-2	TRBJ1-2	ASSQERGAENYGYT
TRBV4-3	TRBJ1-1	ASSQGRESTEAF
TRBV7-2	TRBJ2-7	ASSFPRSYEQY
TRBV6-6	TRBJ1-3	ASLGTGSGNTIY
TRBV19	TRBJ2-3	ASRRAGGSDTQY
TRBV6-5	TRBJ2-7	ASGTRSQY
TRBV19	TRBJ1-2	ASSIGDRVYGYT
TRBV6-6	TRBJ1-2	ASRRRDSSGYT
TRBV5-4	TRBJ1-2	ASSLAGQGSIYGYT
TRBV15	TRBJ2-7	ATSRGEGVNYEQY
TRBV14	TRBJ1-1	ASSPYRAYTEAF
TRBV5-1	TRBJ1-1	ASSLSRTGATEAF
TRBV7-9	TRBJ1-6	ASSLEGASPLH
TRBV4-3	TRBJ1-4	ASSQEAVNEKLF
TRBV7-2	TRBJ2-5	ASSYRASEETQY
TRBV7-8	TRBJ1-4	ASSYLGEAREKLF
TRBV10-3	TRBJ2-1	AIDGGGRYNEQF
TRBV2	TRBJ1-6	ASSWDSGNSPLH
TRBV6-2/TRBV6-3	TRBJ1-2	ASSHRGGYT
TRBV7-2	TRBJ1-2	ASSLGNRGDGYT